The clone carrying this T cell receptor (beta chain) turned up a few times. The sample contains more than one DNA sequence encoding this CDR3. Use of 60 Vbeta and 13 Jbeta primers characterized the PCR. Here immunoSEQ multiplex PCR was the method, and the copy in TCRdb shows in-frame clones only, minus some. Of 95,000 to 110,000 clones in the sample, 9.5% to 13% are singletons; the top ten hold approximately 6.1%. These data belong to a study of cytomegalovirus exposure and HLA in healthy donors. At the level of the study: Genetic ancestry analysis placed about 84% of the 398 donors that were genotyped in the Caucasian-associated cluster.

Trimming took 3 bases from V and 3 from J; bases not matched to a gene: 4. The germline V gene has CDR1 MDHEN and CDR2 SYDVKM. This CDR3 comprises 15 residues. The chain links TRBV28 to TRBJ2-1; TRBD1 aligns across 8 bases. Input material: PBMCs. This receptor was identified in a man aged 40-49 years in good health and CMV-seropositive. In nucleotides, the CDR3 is TGTGCCAGCAGTTTTGCAGGGGGCATCTACAATGAGCAGTTCTTC. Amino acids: CASSFAGGIYNEQFF.